A single sample gave rise to the 23 T cell receptor beta chains below, sequenced in a study of blood T cell repertoires in COVID-19. Assay used: immunoSEQ multiplex PCR; TCRdb lists only in-frame clones, some missing. The sample holds about 240,000 clones, roughly 76% seen once. The sample taken for sequencing was peripheral blood. Every receptor here comes from a woman older than 75 with COVID-19, enrolled during active disease.

CDR3: CASSSSGQPNTEAFF. In DNA form, the CDR3 reads TGTGCCAGTAGTTCTTCGGGACAGCCAAACACTGAAGCTTTCTTT. V and J are TRBV19 and TRBJ1-1; 7 nucleotides match TRBD1. This CDR3 is built from 15 residues. Germline V gene data show CDR1 as LNHDA and CDR2 as SQIVND (reference sequence). The V segment lost 5 bases and the J segment 2 bases; nucleotides outside the gene matches: 8. Together with reference TRBV19 and TRBJ1-1, the CDR3 gives the full variable domain: DGGITQSPKYLFRKEGQNVTLSCEQNLNHDAMYWYRQDPGQGLRLIYYSQIVNDFQKGDIAEGYSVSREKKESFPLTVTSAQKNPTAFYLCASSSSGQPNTEAFFGQGTRLTVV.

This clone has just a few counts. The rearrangement links TRBV30 to TRBJ1-2; the D gene is possibly TRBD1 (5 bases). V gave up 5 bases and J gave up 4 bases, with 20 bases separating them. Germline V gives CDR1 GTSNPN, CDR2 SVGIG (reference sequence). CDR3 length equals 15 residues. CDR3 region: CAWRRALRDFYGYTF. CDR3 in DNA: TGTGCCTGGCGCCGGGCTCTCAGGGACTTCTATGGCTACACCTTC.

J is TRBJ2-5 and V is TRBV28, with 9 bases matching TRBD1. The germline V gene encodes CDR1 MDHEN and CDR2 SYDVKM. CDR3 length: 16 amino acids. The V gene end was trimmed by 3 bases and the J gene end by 1 base; junction bases not matched to a gene: 6. The CDR3 spells CASSLGTGFTQETQYF. The CDR3 DNA reads TGTGCCAGCAGTTTGGGGACAGGGTTTACCCAAGAGACCCAGTACTTC.

V gene TRBV3-1 (or the pseudogene TRBV3-2) combines with J gene TRBJ2-7; 14 nucleotides agree with TRBD2. The junction had 7 bases not matched to a gene; V was cut back by 1 base and J by 11 bases. Germline V lookup: CDR1 LGHDT, CDR2 YNNKEL (reference sequence). The CDR3 is 15 residues long. CDR3 sequence: CASSQGLWGLAGEYF. Here the CDR3 DNA reads TGTGCCAGCAGCCAAGGTCTCTGGGGACTAGCGGGGGAGTACTTC.

The chain joins TRBV19 to TRBJ2-1; 7 bases match TRBD1. The germline V gene encodes CDR1 LNHDA and CDR2 SQIVND (reference sequence). The CDR3 covers 13 residues. The trim removed 6 bases at V and 11 bases at J, leaving 10 bases unmatched. The CDR3 loop is CASRKAGGPQQFF. The DNA for the CDR3 is TGTGCCAGTAGGAAGGCAGGGGGACCCCAGCAGTTCTTC.

The chain uses TRBV27 and TRBJ2-7, with 10 nucleotides matching TRBD2. The CDR3 is made up of 16 amino acids. Trimming removed 3 bases from V and 7 bases from J; junction bases left unmatched: 12. Germline CDR1 reads MNHEY; CDR2 reads SMNVEV (reference sequence). Here the CDR3 DNA reads TGTGCCAGCAGTTTTCAACAAGCGGGAGGGCCTGGAGAGCAGTACTTC. Residues: CASSFQQAGGPGEQYF.

V and J are TRBV28 and TRBJ1-1; no clear D. Germline loops: CDR1 MDHEN, CDR2 SYDVKM. This CDR3 has 12 amino acids. The V gene lost 4 bases and the J gene lost 5 bases, with 8 bases spanning the gap. CDR3 residues: CASSSVRTEAFF. In nucleotides, the CDR3 is TGTGCCAGCAGTTCTGTCCGGACTGAAGCTTTCTTT.

This clone was observed a few times. This chain links TRBV10-3 with TRBJ1-6, with 7 bases that match TRBD1. The junction had 11 bases not matched to a gene; V was cut back by 8 bases and J by 10 bases. The CDR3 has 14 residues. Germline V gene lookup returns CDR1 ENHRY and CDR2 SYGVKD. CDR3 protein: CAIGGTVQTSPLHF. Here the CDR3 DNA reads TGTGCCATCGGGGGGACAGTACAAACCTCACCCCTCCACTTT.

The chain joins TRBV5-1 to TRBJ1-1, with D unclear. The CDR3 runs to 15 residues. V gave up 4 bases and J gave up 6 bases, with 19 bases separating them. Germline values: CDR1 SGHRS, CDR2 YFSETQ. The CDR3 coding sequence is TGCGCCAGCAGCCGCGAGTTCCCCACGGCGGCTGAAGCTTTCTTT. It codes for CASSREFPTAAEAFF.

The CDR3 region is CASSLAQNNYGYTF. The CDR3 nucleotides read TGCGCCAGCAGCTTGGCCCAGAATAACTATGGCTACACCTTC. The chain joins TRBV5-1 to TRBJ1-2; D is undetermined. The CDR3 sequence is 14 residues long. The germline V gene has CDR1 SGHRS and CDR2 YFSETQ. V lost 0 bases to trimming and J lost 1 base, with 7 bases between them.

The chain uses TRBV19 and TRBJ1-1; the D is unclear. From germline, CDR1 is LNHDA and CDR2 SQIVND (reference sequence). There are 19 residues in the CDR3. The V gene lost 6 bases and the J gene lost 1 base, with 27 bases spanning the gap. Written as DNA, the CDR3 is TGTGCCAGTAGCAGGACGGCTCGCGGGATCCCCGGGTCGAACACTGAAGCTTTCTTT. This gives the protein CASSRTARGIPGSNTEAFF.

As for this clone: The conserved phenylalanine or tryptophan normally closing the CDR3 is absent here, so this likely arose from a read error. No DNA is shown, since the ends of the CDR3 on it are uncertain; the CDR3 is the one TCRdb lists. The rearrangement uses TRBV2 and TRBJ1-4. Per germline, CDR1 SNHLY and CDR2 FYNNEI. The CDR3 region is 11 residues in length, termini included. The CDR3: CASSESRALAI.

This chain joins TRBV5-4 and TRBJ2-7, with D tentatively TRBD2 (5 bases). The CDR3 has 15 residues. The germline V gene encodes CDR1 SGHNT and CDR2 YYREEE (reference sequence). The ends were cut back, 0 bases at V and 0 bases at J, with 10 bases in the middle. CDR3 sequence: CASSLVRGSSYEQYF. Here the CDR3 DNA reads TGTGCCAGCAGCTTGGTTCGGGGAAGCTCCTACGAGCAGTACTTC.

Comment on this clone: Sequence at one end of the junction differs from germline and may be a read error. The chain combines TRBV7-9 with TRBJ2-3; TRBD2 agrees at 7 bases. In germline, CDR1 is SEHNR, CDR2 FQNEAQ (reference sequence). The CDR3 covers 15 residues. CDR3 amino acids: CASSSGAGSRDTQYF. The CDR3 DNA reads TGTGCCAGCAGCTCCGGAGCGGGGAGCAGAGATACGCAGTATTTT.

This chain links TRBV7-2 with TRBJ1-6; D remains unclear. Germline values: CDR1 SGHTA, CDR2 FQGNSA. The CDR3 is 14 residues long. Trimming left V 5 bases short and J 10 bases short, with 15 bases between. The CDR3 sequence: CASSPHRSGSPLHF. Written as DNA, the CDR3 is TGTGCCAGCAGCCCCCACCGGTCGGGATCACCCCTCCACTTT.

This sequence joins TRBV15 and TRBJ2-3; possible D gene TRBD2, 6 bases. Trimming took off 1 base at V and 3 bases at J, with 11 bases between the two ends. The germline gives CDR1 LNHNV, CDR2 YYDKDF (reference sequence). There are 15 residues in the CDR3. Written as DNA, the CDR3 is TGTGCCACCAGCAGAGGGGGGACTGGTACAGATACGCAGTATTTT. Encoded protein: CATSRGGTGTDTQYF.

This chain links TRBV7-2 with TRBJ2-6; no reliable D call. CDR3 length equals 15 residues. Germline values: CDR1 SGHTA, CDR2 FQGNSA. V was clipped by 4 bases and J by 1 base, with 8 bases between them. This CDR3 reads CASSSQASGANVLTF. CDR3 DNA sequence: TGTGCCAGCAGCTCCCAAGCTTCTGGGGCCAACGTCCTGACTTTC.

This clone was counted a single time. The chain couples TRBV19 to TRBJ1-1; D perhaps matches TRBD1 (5 bases). CDR1 and CDR2 (germline): LNHDA, SQIVND (reference sequence). Trimming took 0 bases from V and 3 from J, leaving 17 bases between them. There are 17 residues in the CDR3. The CDR3 here is CASSIDREGSIDTEAFF. The CDR3 nucleotides read TGTGCCAGTAGTATAGATCGGGAGGGGTCAATAGACACTGAAGCTTTCTTT.

The count of this clone is one. CDR3 nucleotide sequence: TGTGCCACCAGTCCGGGGGGAAAGAAGTCAAATGAGCAGTTCTTC. Encoded protein: CATSPGGKKSNEQFF. This chain uses TRBV24-1 with TRBJ2-1; TRBD2 aligns across 7 bases. CDR3 length equals 15 residues. From germline, CDR1 is KGHDR and CDR2 SFDVKD. J gave up 7 bases and V 6 bases, and 11 bases lay outside the gene matches.

This clone was detected only once. This rearrangement joins TRBV6-1 to TRBJ1-2, with 7 bases matching TRBD1. The V gene's germline CDR1 is MNHNS and CDR2 SASEGT. The V segment lost 2 bases and the J segment 6 bases; nucleotides outside the gene matches: 0. This CDR3 has 12 residues. The CDR3 nucleotides are TGTGCCAGCAGTGAAACAGGGGATGGCTACACCTTC. Its translation is CASSETGDGYTF.

The J gene is TRBJ2-7, the V gene TRBV27; D unclear. Germline V gene data show CDR1 as MNHEY and CDR2 as SMNVEV (reference sequence). The CDR3 covers 13 residues. V was clipped by 6 bases and J by 2 bases, with 11 bases between them. CDR3: CASSFLNPYEQYF. The CDR3 DNA follows: TGTGCCAGCAGCTTTCTAAACCCCTACGAGCAGTACTTC.

The chain employs TRBV30 and TRBJ2-1; 14 bases line up with TRBD2. There are 14 residues in the CDR3. In germline, CDR1 is GTSNPN, CDR2 SVGIG (reference sequence). The V gene end was trimmed by 8 bases and the J gene end by 0 bases; junction bases not matched to a gene: 0. The CDR3 nucleotides are TGTGCCGGGACTAGCGGGAGCTCCTACAATGAGCAGTTCTTC. Translating it yields CAGTSGSSYNEQFF.

The CDR3 region has the DNA TGTGCCAGCAGCCAGGGGACAGGGGTGTTCTATGGCTACACCTTC. It codes for CASSQGTGVFYGYTF. This rearrangement joins TRBV5-4 to TRBJ1-2; TRBD1 aligns across 10 bases. The CDR3 loop spans 15 amino acids. Germline V CDR1 and CDR2: SGHNT, YYREEE (reference sequence). V lost 4 bases to trimming and J lost 4 bases; unmatched junction nucleotides: 7. Full variable domain (rest looked up from reference TRBV5-4 and TRBJ1-2): ETGVTQSPTHLIKTRGQQVTLRCSSQSGHNTVSWYQQALGQGPQFIFQYYREEENGRGNFPPRFSGLQFPNYSSELNVNALELDDSALYLCASSQGTGVFYGYTFGSGTRLTVV.